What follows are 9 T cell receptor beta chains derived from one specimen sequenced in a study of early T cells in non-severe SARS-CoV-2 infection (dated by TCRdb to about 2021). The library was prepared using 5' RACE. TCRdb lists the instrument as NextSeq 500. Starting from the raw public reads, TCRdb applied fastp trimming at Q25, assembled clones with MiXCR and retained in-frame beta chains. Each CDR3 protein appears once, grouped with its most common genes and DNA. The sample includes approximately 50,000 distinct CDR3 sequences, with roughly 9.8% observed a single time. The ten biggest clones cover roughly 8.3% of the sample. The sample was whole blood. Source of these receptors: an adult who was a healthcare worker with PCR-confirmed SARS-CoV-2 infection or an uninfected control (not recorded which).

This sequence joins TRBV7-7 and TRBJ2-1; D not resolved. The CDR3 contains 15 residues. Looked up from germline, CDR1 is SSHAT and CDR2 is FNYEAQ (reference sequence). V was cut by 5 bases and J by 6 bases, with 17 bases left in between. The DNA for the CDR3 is TGTGCCAGCAGCCCCGCGGATCATCCCCTCAATGAGCAGTTCTTC. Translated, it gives CASSPADHPLNEQFF.

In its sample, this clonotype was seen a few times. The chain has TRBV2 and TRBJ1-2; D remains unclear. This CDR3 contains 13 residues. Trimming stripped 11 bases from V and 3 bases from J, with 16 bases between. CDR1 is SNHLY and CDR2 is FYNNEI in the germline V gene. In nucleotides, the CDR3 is TGTGCCCAGTCCCTCCCAAGAGACTATGGCTACACCTTC. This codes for CAQSLPRDYGYTF.

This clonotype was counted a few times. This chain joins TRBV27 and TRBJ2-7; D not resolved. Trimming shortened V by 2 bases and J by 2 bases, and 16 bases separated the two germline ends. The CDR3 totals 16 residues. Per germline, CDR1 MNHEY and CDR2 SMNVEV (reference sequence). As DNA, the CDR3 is TGTGCCAGCAGTTTAAATTGGGGTGATTACGCCTACGAGCAGTACTTC. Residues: CASSLNWGDYAYEQYF.

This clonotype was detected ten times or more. DNA of the CDR3: TGTGCCAGCTCACCGGAAAGGGGGAGGTATGGCTACACCTTC. It yields the protein CASSPERGRYGYTF. The chain joins TRBV18 to TRBJ1-2; the D gene is possibly TRBD1 (6 bases). The CDR3 contains 14 residues. With 3 bases removed from V and 5 bases from J, the gap between germline ends came to 13 bases. The V gene's germline CDR1 is KGHSH and CDR2 LQKENI.

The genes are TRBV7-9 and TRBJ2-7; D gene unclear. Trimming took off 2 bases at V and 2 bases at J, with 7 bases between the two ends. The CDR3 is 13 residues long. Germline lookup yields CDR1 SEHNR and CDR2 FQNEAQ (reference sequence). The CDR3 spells CASSLPAPYEQYF. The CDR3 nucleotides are TGTGCCAGCAGCTTACCAGCCCCCTACGAGCAGTACTTC.

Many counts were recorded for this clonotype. The CDR3 region has the DNA TGTGCCAGCAGCGTAGTTGATGAGCAGTTCTTC. As protein: CASSVVDEQFF. This chain links TRBV9 with TRBJ2-1, with D unresolved. Trimming removed 0 bases at V and 8 bases at J, with 3 bases between. CDR1 is SGDLS, CDR2 YYNGEE, per germline. This CDR3 is 11 amino acids long.

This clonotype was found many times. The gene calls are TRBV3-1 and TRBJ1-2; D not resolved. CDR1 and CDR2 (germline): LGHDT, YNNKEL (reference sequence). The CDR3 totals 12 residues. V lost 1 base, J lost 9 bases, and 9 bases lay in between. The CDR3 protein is CASSQGSSSYTF. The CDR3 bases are TGTGCCAGCAGCCAAGGCTCCTCGAGCTACACCTTC.

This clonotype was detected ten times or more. CDR3: CSARPLDYEQYF. CDR3 nucleotides: TGCAGTGCTAGACCCCTGGACTACGAGCAGTACTTC. The rearrangement links TRBV20-1 to TRBJ2-7, with no clear D. Germline assignment: CDR1 DFQATT and CDR2 SNEGSKA (reference sequence). V was pared by 2 bases and J by 3 bases, with 8 bases between. The CDR3 spans 12 residues.

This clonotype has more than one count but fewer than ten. The CDR3 DNA follows: TGTGCCAGCAGTTACGGCACTAGCGGGAGGGGCGATGAGCAGTTCTTC. Encoded protein: CASSYGTSGRGDEQFF. The chain carries TRBV6-2 or TRBV6-3 and TRBJ2-1; 13 bases fit TRBD2. Germline CDR1 and CDR2: MNHEY and SVGEGT. Germline trimming cut 2 bases from V and 8 bases from J; bases unmatched to any gene: 6. The CDR3 is 16 amino acids.